The clone carrying this T cell receptor beta chain was recorded at least ten times. Its target is unknown. A single record per CDR3 protein comes from TCRdb applying MiXCR to the reads. The sample holds hundreds of thousands of distinct CDR3 sequences, roughly 26% seen once. The data derive from a study of T cell repertoires in cytomegalovirus infection. Across the study: Indications of both CMV infection and matching HLA type were provided by public TCR beta signatures.

General study points: Cumulative public TCR beta family frequency identified carriers of CMV plus the relevant HLA.

The CDR3 length is 14 residues. Trimming took 5 bases from V and 4 from J, leaving 14 bases between them. Germline V gene sequence: CDR1 SGHVS, CDR2 FNYEAQ. The TCR sequence derives from a human donor in good health (CMV status not recorded). Some clones in this sample may be carry-over from other donors' samples. Sequenced sample: CD8+ T cells from PBMCs. The chain has TRBV7-6 and TRBJ2-5, with D hard to call. The CDR3 DNA follows: TGTGCCAGCAGCCCCTCCCCGGGCGGAGAGACCCAGTACTTC. This sequence encodes CASSPSPGGETQYF.